This TCR beta chain was identified in a study of Ad26.COV2.S vaccination and SARS-CoV-2 variants. About the study: Into the muscle, Ad26.COV2.S was dosed once or twice, 56 days apart. Findings and limits, study-wide: Possibly, TCR breadth and depth analyses underestimated total T cell responses. Participants given vaccine showed non-spike TCR breadth similar to that of placebo recipients.

Generated by immunoSEQ multiplex PCR, the TCRdb table keeps only in-frame clones and is missing some. The repertoire holds 300,000 to 350,000 clones, roughly 90% seen once, with 5% to 6.5% in the top ten. On this clone itself: Its antigen remains unidentified.

Treatment given: around 19 received Ad26.COV2.S at low or high dose, single or two shots; 5 received placebo; per-sample allocation not given. Sampling was performed 63 days after the first vaccine or placebo injection. Vaccine was an Ad26 vector expressing Wuhan-strain SARS-CoV-2 spike. CDR3 length: 15 residues. V shed 5 bases and J 8 bases; nucleotides not matched to a gene: 8. CDR1 is PRHDT, CDR2 FYEKMQ, per germline (reference sequence). The chain couples TRBV13 to TRBJ2-1; 11 bases agree with TRBD2. The origin of this receptor is a person aged 18 to 59 who received the Ad26.COV2.S COVID-19 vaccine or a placebo. The sequenced sample was peripheral blood, obtained in a trial of Ad26.COV2.S vaccine versus placebo. The CDR3 region has the DNA TGTGCCAGCAGCCGACTAGCGGGGTCGGGGGATGAGCAGTTCTTC. Its protein is CASSRLAGSGDEQFF.